The present TCR beta chain was sequenced within a study of spatial heterogeneity in lung cancer. TCRdb redid the calling of the 5' RACE reads with MiXCR, one entry per CDR3 protein. The table lists 60,000 to 75,000 distinct CDR3 sequences, 6.3% of them singletons. Time point here: sample taken at primary tumor resection. The CDR3 contains 15 residues. Germline lookup yields CDR1 SEHNR and CDR2 FQNEAQ (reference sequence). The germline V and J ends were trimmed by 7 bases and 5 bases, with 20 bases remaining between them. This clonotype was recorded at least ten times. The chain has TRBV7-9 and TRBJ1-2, with TRBD1 as a possible D gene (6 bases). The TCR was taken from a female donor with early-stage non-small cell lung cancer. The material sequenced was PBMCs, taken at surgery. The CDR3 loop is CASTSAGAWGYGYTF. The CDR3 nucleotides are TGTGCCAGCACCTCGGCAGGGGCGTGGGGGTATGGCTACACCTTC.